These 30 T cell receptor beta chains came from one sample sequenced in a study of OX40 agonist ivuxolimab in advanced cancers. Assay: immunoSEQ multiplex PCR; the TCRdb copy retains only in-frame clones and omits some. The sample lists 99,000 or so clones; about 92% were seen once. The sample consisted of CD4+ or CD8+ T cells sorted from blood, taken in a trial of the OX40 agonist ivuxolimab. These receptors came from an adult with an advanced solid tumor such as melanoma, head and neck, liver or kidney cancer.

The sample holds one count of this clone. The chain has TRBV28 and TRBJ2-7, with D possibly TRBD1 on 6 matching bases. From germline, CDR1 is MDHEN and CDR2 SYDVKM. Trimming removed 7 bases at V and 2 bases at J, with 21 bases between. CDR3 size: 16 residues. The CDR3 bases are TGTGCCAGCACCTCCTCCCAGGGGCGCCCTCCCTACGAGCAGTACTTC. Protein product: CASTSSQGRPPYEQYF.

CDR3 protein: CASSGRQGRNYGYTF. Written as DNA, the CDR3 is TGTGCCAGCAGCGGACGACAGGGCCGGAACTATGGCTACACCTTC. The chain couples TRBV11-3 to TRBJ1-2; TRBD1 agrees at 7 bases. The CDR3 covers 15 residues. Germline CDR1 and CDR2: SGHNT and YENEEA. Unmatched junction bases numbered 8, after V lost 5 bases and J lost 2 bases. The full variable domain, in which reference TRBV11-3 and TRBJ1-2 provide the parts outside the CDR3, is EAGVVQSPRYKIIEKKQPVAFWCNPISGHNTLYWYLQNLGQGPELLIRYENEEAVDDSQLPKDRFSAERLKGVDSTLKIQPAELGDSAVYLCASSGRQGRNYGYTFGSGTRLTVV.

Of note for this clone: An end of the junction does not agree with germline; a read error may underlie this. The chain couples TRBV5-4 to TRBJ2-4; D possibly matches TRBD1 or TRBD2 (5 bases each). The CDR3 length is 12 residues. Germline values: CDR1 SGHNT, CDR2 YYREEE (reference sequence). The CDR3 DNA reads as TGTGCCAGCAGCGTGAACCGGGACCCGGGGAGCTTC. Its translation is CASSVNRDPGSF.

The rearrangement joins TRBV19 to TRBJ2-2; 7 bases are shared with TRBD1. The germline CDR1 and CDR2 sequences are LNHDA and SQIVND (reference sequence). Trimming cost V 6 bases and J 9 bases; bases outside gene matches: 13. The CDR3 consists of 15 residues. The CDR3: CASSPPGGFTRELFF. CDR3 bases: TGTGCCAGTAGCCCCCCAGGGGGATTTACCAGGGAGCTGTTTTTT.

This chain links TRBV19 with TRBJ2-5; D unclear. Germline lookup yields CDR1 LNHDA and CDR2 SQIVND (reference sequence). This CDR3 has 13 residues. Trimming cost V 2 bases and J 0 bases, with 4 bases left between them. The DNA for the CDR3 is TGTGCCAGTAGTATACAACACCAAGAGACCCAGTACTTC. Protein: CASSIQHQETQYF.

This clone was picked up one time. The sample holds other DNA sequences that translate to the same CDR3. The J gene is TRBJ2-1, the V gene TRBV6-6; D remains ambiguous. V gave up 2 bases and J gave up 4 bases, with 3 bases separating them. The CDR3 runs to 12 residues. Germline V gene sequence: CDR1 MNHNY, CDR2 SVGAGI (reference sequence). The CDR3 sequence: CASSYGYNEQFF. The CDR3 DNA sequence: TGTGCCAGCAGTTACGGGTACAATGAGCAGTTCTTC.

V is TRBV2 and J is TRBJ1-5, with D perhaps TRBD1 (5 bases). This CDR3 contains 12 residues. V lost 1 base and J lost 15, with 13 bases in between. Germline loops: CDR1 SNHLY, CDR2 FYNNEI. The CDR3 DNA sequence: TGTGCCAGCAGTGAAGGGGGCGACACGGGGCATTTT. Amino acids: CASSEGGDTGHF. Full variable domain (remainder filled in from reference TRBV2 and TRBJ1-5): EPEVTQTPSHQVTQMGQEVILRCVPISNHLYFYWYRQILGQKVEFLVSFYNNEISEKSEIFDDQFSVERPDGSNFTLKIRSTKLEDSAMYFCASSEGGDTGHFGDGTRLSIL.

This chain connects TRBV7-9 to TRBJ2-1, with D perhaps TRBD2 (5 bases). V lost 1 base and J 6 bases, leaving 7 bases between the germline ends. The germline V gene encodes CDR1 SEHNR and CDR2 FQNEAQ (reference sequence). The CDR3 loop spans 13 amino acids. The CDR3 DNA reads TGTGCCAGCAGCTTAGGTCTAGCCAATGAGCAGTTCTTC. Its translation: CASSLGLANEQFF. Combining the CDR3 with reference TRBV7-9 and TRBJ2-1 gives the whole variable domain DTGVSQNPRHKITKRGQNVTFRCDPISEHNRLYWYRQTLGQGPEFLTYFQNEAQLEKSRLLSDRFSAERPKGSFSTLEIQRTEQGDSAMYLCASSLGLANEQFFGPGTRLTVL.

The chain couples TRBV6-1 to TRBJ2-1, with 7 bases identical to TRBD2. The CDR3 length is 17 residues. CDR1 is MNHNS and CDR2 is SASEGT in the germline V gene. Trimming cost V 4 bases and J 4 bases; bases outside gene matches: 13. CDR3 nucleotide sequence: TGTGCCAGCAGTGCCCGGGTAGCGGGCTATAAATACAATGAGCAGTTCTTC. Amino acid sequence: CASSARVAGYKYNEQFF.

The rearrangement joins TRBV6-1 to TRBJ1-6; 7 bases match TRBD1. Germline trimming cut 5 bases from V and 0 bases from J; bases unmatched to any gene: 7. Germline CDR1 reads MNHNS; CDR2 reads SASEGT. CDR3 length: 17 residues. The CDR3: CASSKDRASSYNSPLHF. The CDR3 nucleotides are TGTGCCAGCAGTAAAGACAGGGCGAGCTCCTATAATTCACCCCTCCACTTT.

The chain recombines TRBV30 with TRBJ1-5; D unclear. In germline, CDR1 is GTSNPN, CDR2 SVGIG (reference sequence). The CDR3 is 14 amino acids. V was trimmed by 0 bases and J by 5 bases, leaving 11 bases between them. CDR3 region: CAWSVVSAHQPQHF. The CDR3 DNA reads TGTGCCTGGAGTGTTGTATCAGCCCATCAGCCCCAGCATTTT.

J is TRBJ1-2 and V is TRBV4-2, with D perhaps matching TRBD1 (5 bases). Germline V gives CDR1 LGHNA, CDR2 YNFKEQ. This CDR3 is built from 14 residues. V was trimmed by 4 bases and J by 1 base, leaving 10 bases between them. The CDR3 protein is CASSPLGGNYGYTF. DNA for the CDR3: TGTGCCAGCAGCCCCTTGGGGGGTAACTATGGCTACACCTTC.

This chain uses TRBV20-1 with TRBJ2-1, with D unclear. CDR1 is DFQATT and CDR2 is SNEGSKA in the germline V gene (reference sequence). V was trimmed by 5 bases and J by 4 bases, leaving 3 bases between them. The CDR3 is 10 amino acids. The CDR3 nucleotides are TGCAGTGCTGGGTACAATGAGCAGTTCTTC. Its protein is CSAGYNEQFF.

This clone was seen more than once but under ten times. The V call is TRBV5-4, the J call TRBJ2-3; 11 nucleotides match TRBD2. CDR3 length: 15 residues. CDR1 and CDR2 from the germline V gene are SGHNT and YYREEE (reference sequence). J was trimmed by 9 bases and V by 1 base; bases with no gene match: 7. The CDR3 protein is CASSLRASGRNTQYF. DNA of the CDR3: TGTGCCAGCAGCTTGAGGGCTAGCGGGAGGAACACGCAGTATTTT.

This chain links TRBV5-1 with TRBJ1-2; D remains unclear. Per germline, CDR1 SGHRS and CDR2 YFSETQ. The CDR3 is 15 residues long. The V and J ends lost 0 bases and 6 bases respectively, with 15 bases between them. The CDR3 bases are TGCGCCAGCAGCTTGGATGTGAGTCCGGCTAATGGCTACACCTTC. As protein: CASSLDVSPANGYTF.

This rearrangement joins TRBV5-1 to TRBJ2-3; D not resolved. The CDR3 covers 14 residues. V gave up 0 bases and J gave up 3 bases, with 8 bases separating them. Per the germline V gene, CDR1 is SGHRS and CDR2 is YFSETQ. CDR3 coding DNA: TGCGCCAGCAGCTTGGTGCCATCAACAGATACGCAGTATTTT. Translated: CASSLVPSTDTQYF.

The V call is TRBV6-5, the J call TRBJ2-7; D remains ambiguous. This CDR3 has 14 amino acids. V lost 2 bases and J 5 bases, leaving 13 bases between the germline ends. Per germline, CDR1 MNHEY and CDR2 SVGAGI. CDR3: CASSYNSYGHEQYF. CDR3 nucleotides: TGTGCCAGCAGTTACAATTCTTACGGGCACGAGCAGTACTTC.

The chain carries TRBV4-3 and TRBJ1-1; 8 nucleotides match TRBD1. The V gene end was trimmed by 3 bases and the J gene end by 4 bases; junction bases not matched to a gene: 13. This CDR3 is 17 amino acids long. Germline CDR1 and CDR2: LGHNA and YSLEER. DNA of the CDR3: TGCGCCAGCAGCCACGGGGGCAGGGGGCTTGGTGGCACTGAAGCTTTCTTT. Its translation: CASSHGGRGLGGTEAFF.

The chain uses TRBV27 and TRBJ1-1; D remains unclear. V lost 2 bases to trimming and J lost 5 bases, with 9 bases between them. CDR1 is MNHEY, CDR2 SMNVEV, per germline (reference sequence). The CDR3 is made up of 13 amino acids. The chain's CDR3 is CASSLLGRTEAFF. The CDR3 region has the DNA TGTGCCAGCAGTTTACTTGGACGGACTGAAGCTTTCTTT.

The chain has TRBV4-3 and TRBJ1-1, with a weak D call TRBD1 (6 bases). Germline V gene lookup returns CDR1 LGHNA and CDR2 YSLEER. The CDR3 sequence is 16 residues long. The V end was cut by 1 base, the J end by 0 bases, with 12 bases between. The CDR3 loop is CASSQGGGQLNTEAFF. The CDR3 nucleotides read TGCGCCAGCAGCCAAGGGGGAGGACAGTTGAACACTGAAGCTTTCTTT.

This chain connects TRBV29-1 to TRBJ1-5; no firm D call. The CDR3 is 13 amino acids. Per the germline V gene, CDR1 is SQVTM and CDR2 is ANQGSEA. The V end lost 0 bases, the J end lost 6 bases, and 9 bases lay between the germline ends. Here the CDR3 reads CSVEEDSGQPQHF. The DNA of the CDR3 is TGCAGCGTTGAAGAGGATTCCGGTCAGCCCCAGCATTTT.

The chain couples TRBV15 to TRBJ2-4; no definite D call. V lost 5 bases, J lost 9 bases, and 17 bases lay in between. The CDR3 has 14 amino acids. Germline V gene data show CDR1 as LNHNV and CDR2 as YYDKDF (reference sequence). CDR3 loop: CATSSIGPPFIQYF. The CDR3 bases are TGTGCCACCAGCTCGATTGGCCCCCCGTTCATTCAGTACTTC.

This sequence joins TRBV7-6 and TRBJ1-2, with TRBD1 identical over 9 bases. CDR3 length: 17 amino acids. V shed 0 bases and J 2 bases; nucleotides not matched to a gene: 7. Germline V gene data show CDR1 as SGHVS and CDR2 as FNYEAQ. The CDR3 sequence: CASSLAVRGTGNYGYTF. Written as DNA, the CDR3 is TGTGCCAGCAGCTTAGCGGTTCGCGGGACAGGGAACTATGGCTACACCTTC. The full variable domain, completed using reference TRBV7-6 and TRBJ1-2, is GAGVSQSPRYKVTKRGQDVALRCDPISGHVSLYWYRQALGQGPEFLTYFNYEAQQDKSGLPNDRFSAERPEGSISTLTIQRTEQRDSAMYRCASSLAVRGTGNYGYTFGSGTRLTVV.

The chain recombines TRBV29-1 with TRBJ2-1; D possibly uses TRBD1 or TRBD2 (5 bases each). Trimming took 7 bases from V and 0 from J, leaving 16 bases between them. Germline V gives CDR1 SQVTM, CDR2 ANQGSEA. This CDR3 comprises 15 residues. The CDR3 sequence: CSALGVYSSYNEQFF. The CDR3 region has the DNA TGCAGCGCCCTGGGGGTCTACAGCTCCTACAATGAGCAGTTCTTC.

This rearrangement joins TRBV13 to TRBJ2-5; D could derive from TRBD1 or TRBD2 (5 bases each). From germline, CDR1 is PRHDT and CDR2 FYEKMQ (reference sequence). Deletions cut 4 bases from V and 4 bases from J, with 22 bases between. The CDR3 has 17 residues. This CDR3 is CASSSKDWDQRAETQYF. In DNA, the CDR3 is TGTGCCAGCAGCTCGAAAGACTGGGACCAGAGGGCAGAGACCCAGTACTTC.

The chain combines TRBV2 with TRBJ2-7; D gene uncertain. Trimming removed 7 bases at V and 2 bases at J, with 9 bases between. Germline CDR1 is SNHLY and CDR2 is FYNNEI. The CDR3 has 12 amino acids. This CDR3 reads CASTRAPYEQYV. The DNA for the CDR3 is TGTGCCAGCACGCGCGCCCCCTACGAGCAGTACGTC.

V gene TRBV5-1 combines with J gene TRBJ2-1, with 9 bases fitting TRBD2. The CDR3 covers 15 residues. V was clipped by 3 bases and J by 8 bases; unmatched bases: 9. Germline V CDR1 and CDR2: SGHRS, YFSETQ. The CDR3 spells CASSYGLAKYDEQFF. CDR3 DNA sequence: TGCGCCAGCAGCTACGGACTAGCGAAGTACGATGAGCAGTTCTTC.

The CDR3 spells CASSVDRGSYGYTF. The CDR3 DNA is TGTGCCAGCAGTGTCGACAGGGGGTCCTATGGCTACACCTTC. V gene TRBV6-4 combines with J gene TRBJ1-2; 9 nucleotides align to TRBD1. Germline CDR1 is MRHNA and CDR2 is SNTAGT. This CDR3 is 14 amino acids long. V was clipped by 4 bases and J by 4 bases; unmatched bases: 4.

The rearrangement uses TRBV6-5 and TRBJ2-6; D unclear. The germline CDR1 and CDR2 sequences are MNHEY and SVGAGI. The CDR3 totals 16 residues. With 0 bases removed from V and 2 bases from J, the gap between germline ends came to 8 bases. CDR3 in amino acids: CASSYSITAGANVLTF. Written as DNA, the CDR3 is TGTGCCAGCAGTTACTCTATCACCGCTGGGGCCAACGTCCTGACTTTC.

CDR3 nucleotides: TGCGCCAGCAGCCAACCCCCCGGTCTACCCCTCCACTTT. Translated, it gives CASSQPPGLPLHF. The rearrangement uses TRBV4-3 and TRBJ1-6, with unresolved D. There are 13 residues in the CDR3. Germline values: CDR1 LGHNA, CDR2 YSLEER. Between the trimmed V and J ends, which lost 2 bases and 12 bases, there was a span of 11 bases.